Each of the 23 T cell receptor beta chains below was sequenced from the same sample in a study of cytomegalovirus exposure and HLA in healthy donors. The PCR used 60 Vbeta and 13 Jbeta primers. The assay was immunoSEQ multiplex PCR, and TCRdb's table has in-frame clones only and misses some. The data hold 95,000 to 150,000 clones, with approximately 78% observed a single time. Sequenced: PBMCs. The source of these receptors is a woman under 40 in good health and CMV-seropositive.

This clone was picked up a small number of times. The rearrangement joins TRBV5-6 to TRBJ1-5, with 7 nucleotides matching TRBD1. The CDR3 contains 15 residues. V lost 2 bases and J lost 4; bases outside the gene matches: 6. Germline V gives CDR1 SGHDT, CDR2 YYEEEE. Here the CDR3 DNA reads TGTGCCAGCAGCTTCTCTGACAGGGATAATCAGCCCCAGCATTTT. It is translated as CASSFSDRDNQPQHF.

The chain carries TRBV29-1 and TRBJ1-1; unclear D gene. This CDR3 contains 11 residues. Per the germline V gene, CDR1 is SQVTM and CDR2 is ANQGSEA. CDR3 DNA: TGCGGCGAGGTGAGGGACACTGAAGCTTTCTTT. As protein: CGEVRDTEAFF. Complete variable domain (other parts from reference TRBV29-1 and TRBJ1-1): SAVISQKPSRDICQRGTSLTIQCQVDSQVTMMFWYRQQPGQSLTLIATANQGSEATYESGFVIDKFPISRPNLTFSTLTVSNMSPEDSSIYLCGEVRDTEAFFGQGTRLTVV.

The chain recombines TRBV27 with TRBJ2-7, with a weak D call TRBD2 (7 bases). The CDR3 has 14 amino acids. Germline V gene data show CDR1 as MNHEY and CDR2 as SMNVEV (reference sequence). V gave up 4 bases and J gave up 4 bases, with 14 bases separating them. CDR3 protein: CASSSWGGGYEQYF. DNA for the CDR3: TGTGCCAGCAGTTCATGGGGGGGCGGGTACGAGCAGTACTTC.

The rearrangement uses TRBV6-4 and TRBJ1-3; tentative D call: TRBD1 (5 bases). CDR3 length equals 13 residues. V was cut by 10 bases and J by 3 bases, with 13 bases left in between. The V gene's germline CDR1 is MRHNA and CDR2 SNTAGT. In nucleotides, the CDR3 is TGTGCCACCTTGGACGGACATGGAAACACCATATATTTT. It specifies CATLDGHGNTIYF.

V and J are TRBV10-3 and TRBJ2-5; 9 bases agree with TRBD1. The CDR3 runs to 15 residues. Germline lookup yields CDR1 ENHRY and CDR2 SYGVKD. J lost 2 bases, V lost 4 bases, and 5 bases had no gene match. This chain's CDR3 is CAISGDRVSQETQYF. CDR3 in DNA: TGTGCCATCAGTGGGGACAGGGTGTCTCAAGAGACCCAGTACTTC.

The V and J genes are TRBV5-1 and TRBJ2-5; 7 nucleotides agree with TRBD1. The germline V gene encodes CDR1 SGHRS and CDR2 YFSETQ. V lost 4 bases, J lost 5 bases, and 2 bases stayed unmatched. The CDR3 consists of 12 residues. CDR3 residues: CASSQGEETQYF. The CDR3, as DNA: TGCGCCAGCAGCCAGGGGGAGGAGACCCAGTACTTC.

This clone was observed a handful of times. V gene TRBV5-1 combines with J gene TRBJ2-3; 8 nucleotides line up with TRBD2. CDR1 and CDR2 from the germline V gene are SGHRS and YFSETQ. V dropped 4 bases and J dropped 4; count of bases not matched to a gene: 5. There are 14 residues in the CDR3. The CDR3 sequence: CASSPGGGSDTQYF. CDR3 DNA: TGCGCCAGCAGCCCCGGGGGGGGATCAGATACGCAGTATTTT.

V is TRBV7-2 and J is TRBJ2-5; TRBD1 is a possible D gene (6 bases). The CDR3 extends over 14 amino acids. Trimming removed 4 bases from V and 5 bases from J, with 14 bases in between. Germline lookup yields CDR1 SGHTA and CDR2 FQGNSA. The DNA for the CDR3 is TGTGCCAGCAGCTCACAGTTTGGGGGCGAGACCCAGTACTTC. It specifies CASSSQFGGETQYF.

The chain combines TRBV5-4 with TRBJ1-2, with 9 bases identical to TRBD1. The germline V gene has CDR1 SGHNT and CDR2 YYREEE (reference sequence). This CDR3 spans 14 amino acids. The V and J ends lost 2 bases and 6 bases, in that order; junction bases with no gene match: 5. The CDR3 nucleotides read TGTGCCAGCAGCTTTGGACAGGGGAGGAATGGCTACACCTTC. Its protein product is CASSFGQGRNGYTF.

CDR3 coding DNA: TGTGCCAGCAGTTACTGGTCGAGCAATGAGCAGTTCTTC. It translates to CASSYWSSNEQFF. V gene TRBV6-6 combines with J gene TRBJ2-1; D is ambiguous. The V end was cut by 1 base, the J end by 6 bases, with 7 bases between. Germline V lookup: CDR1 MNHNY, CDR2 SVGAGI (reference sequence). There are 13 residues in the CDR3.

The chain uses TRBV4-3 and TRBJ2-2, with D unclear. The V end was cut by 1 base, the J end by 4 bases, with 13 bases between. CDR1 and CDR2 (germline): LGHNA, YSLEER. The CDR3 is made up of 16 amino acids. The CDR3 loop is CASSQVRWSSTGELFF. DNA of the CDR3: TGCGCCAGCAGCCAAGTGAGGTGGTCGAGCACCGGGGAGCTGTTTTTT.

This chain connects TRBV29-1 to TRBJ1-2; 8 nucleotides agree with TRBD1. The CDR3 is made up of 12 amino acids. V dropped 3 bases and J dropped 7; count of bases not matched to a gene: 4. Per germline, CDR1 SQVTM and CDR2 ANQGSEA. In DNA form, the CDR3 reads TGCAGCGTTGACAGGGGGCTAGGTGGCTACACCTTC. Protein product: CSVDRGLGGYTF.

The rearrangement joins TRBV2 to TRBJ2-3, with a tentative D call TRBD1 (6 bases). This CDR3 has 14 residues. Germline V gene sequence: CDR1 SNHLY, CDR2 FYNNEI. V dropped 1 base and J dropped 4 bases, with 9 bases sitting between them. CDR3 in amino acids: CASSEGGPADTQYF. CDR3 bases: TGTGCCAGCAGTGAAGGGGGGCCGGCAGATACGCAGTATTTT.

A word on this clone: The germline gene is not matched at one end of the junction; a read error may be the cause. The chain joins TRBV23-1 to TRBJ2-7, with 9 bases aligning to TRBD1. TRBV23-1 is sorted into the ORF group, with uncertain function. This CDR3 region has 13 residues. The CDR3 reads CASRHRGPYEQYF. The CDR3 nucleotides are TGCGCCAGCCGTCACAGGGGGCCCTACGAGCAGTACTTC.

This clone was seen a few times. The chain links TRBV4-3 to TRBJ2-2; 10 nucleotides agree with TRBD2. This CDR3 is built from 16 residues. The V gene's germline CDR1 is LGHNA and CDR2 YSLEER. V dropped 5 bases and J dropped 1; count of bases not matched to a gene: 4. DNA of the CDR3: TGCGCCAGCAGCATCCGGACTAGCGGGAACACCGGGGAGCTGTTTTTT. Translating gives CASSIRTSGNTGELFF.

The chain has TRBV11-1 and TRBJ2-3, with 7 positions matching TRBD2. Per the germline V gene, CDR1 is SGHAT and CDR2 is FQDESV (reference sequence). The CDR3 sequence is 15 residues long. V lost 5 bases and J lost 0; bases outside the gene matches: 5. The CDR3 sequence: CASSLIGGSTDTQYF. CDR3 DNA sequence: TGTGCCAGCAGCCTCATCGGGGGGAGCACAGATACGCAGTATTTT. Complete variable domain (other parts from reference TRBV11-1 and TRBJ2-3): EAEVAQSPRYKITEKSQAVAFWCDPISGHATLYWYRQILGQGPELLVQFQDESVVDDSQLPKDRFSAERLKGVDSTLKIQPAELGDSAMYLCASSLIGGSTDTQYFGPGTRLTVL.

The rearrangement joins TRBV4-2 to TRBJ2-2, with 13 bases that match TRBD2. The ends lost 4 bases at V and 5 bases at J; junction bases unmatched: 4. The CDR3 covers 16 residues. CDR1 is LGHNA and CDR2 is YNFKEQ in the germline V gene. This chain's CDR3 is CASSRGLAGSTGELFF. CDR3 bases: TGTGCCAGCAGCCGGGGACTAGCGGGGTCGACCGGGGAGCTGTTTTTT.

V gene TRBV7-2 combines with J gene TRBJ2-1, with D perhaps TRBD2 (6 bases). Germline lookup yields CDR1 SGHTA and CDR2 FQGNSA. The CDR3 loop spans 13 amino acids. V gave up 1 base and J gave up 10 bases, with 11 bases separating them. In nucleotides, the CDR3 is TGTGCCAGCAGCTTAGGGGGACTCCGGGAGCAGTTCTTC. It translates to CASSLGGLREQFF.

The gene calls are TRBV6-6 and TRBJ2-7; D gene ambiguous. V lost 10 bases and J 6 bases, leaving 16 bases between the germline ends. In germline, CDR1 is MNHNY, CDR2 SVGAGI (reference sequence). The CDR3 extends over 12 amino acids. The CDR3 DNA sequence: TGTGCCAACCCTGCATGGAGCTGCGAGCAGTACTTC. This codes for CANPAWSCEQYF.

The chain employs TRBV7-2 and TRBJ1-6, with 7 bases identical to TRBD1. The V and J ends lost 5 bases and 6 bases, in that order; junction bases with no gene match: 10. This CDR3 region has 16 residues. CDR1 and CDR2 from the germline V gene are SGHTA and FQGNSA. DNA of the CDR3: TGTGCCAGCAGCCAGCCCCCGGGACAGACTAATTCACCCCTCCACTTT. This encodes CASSQPPGQTNSPLHF.

The V gene is TRBV18, the J gene TRBJ2-1; 7 positions agree with TRBD1. This CDR3 has 15 amino acids. Germline assignment: CDR1 KGHSH and CDR2 LQKENI. Trimming removed 2 bases from V and 3 bases from J; junction bases left unmatched: 4. The CDR3 DNA reads as TGTGCCAGCTCACCAGGACAGGCATACTACAATGAGCAGTTCTTC. It is translated as CASSPGQAYYNEQFF.

This chain connects TRBV28 to TRBJ1-5; D ambiguous. This CDR3 contains 14 residues. Germline V gives CDR1 MDHEN, CDR2 SYDVKM. V was pared by 6 bases and J by 1 base, with 10 bases between. The CDR3: CASRQHQSNQPQHF. The CDR3 DNA sequence: TGTGCCAGCAGACAACACCAAAGCAATCAGCCCCAGCATTTT.

The CDR3 is CASSLPPGTGAYNEQFF. The DNA of the CDR3 is TGTGCCAGCAGTTTACCCCCCGGGACAGGGGCCTACAATGAGCAGTTCTTC. The rearrangement links TRBV28 to TRBJ2-1; 10 bases fit TRBD1. CDR3 length: 17 amino acids. The trim removed 2 bases at V and 2 bases at J, leaving 6 bases unmatched. CDR1 and CDR2 from the germline V gene are MDHEN and SYDVKM.